Listed below are T cell receptor beta chains from one sample, sequenced in a study of cytomegalovirus exposure and HLA in healthy donors. Only in-frame clones appear in the TCRdb table, and some are missing; sequencing was by immunoSEQ multiplex PCR. The sample lists about 130,000 clones; roughly 79% were seen once. Sequencing input: PBMCs. The origin of the receptors is a man aged 25 to 40 in good health and CMV-seropositive. Both conserved end residues are part of each CDR3. Fields, in order: CDR3 DNA, CDR3 protein, clone size, D gene, V gene, J gene. The D gene is left open where the match is weak. Expanded clones are given a class, and other clones once, few, many or no size at all.

TGTGCCAGCAGCGTAGGGTCGGGAACTTGGCAGAATGAGCAGTTCTTC,CASSVGSGTWQNEQFF,.,.,TRBV9,TRBJ2-1
TGTGCCTGCAATGGACAGCCTCATCAGCCCCAGCATTTT,CACNGQPHQPQHF,.,.,TRBV30,TRBJ1-5
TGTGCCACCAGCAGAGATGTGGGACTCGCTAGCACAGATACGCAGTATTTT,CATSRDVGLASTDTQYF,.,.,TRBV15,TRBJ2-3
TGTGCCAGCAGCTTAAGGGACAGGGAAGGTAATCGCTATGGCTACACCTTC,CASSLRDREGNRYGYTF,.,TRBD1,TRBV7-3,TRBJ1-2
TGTGCTAGTGGTTTGGGGCCGACAGGGGCTGAAGCTTTCTTT,CASGLGPTGAEAFF,once,TRBD1,TRBV12-5,TRBJ1-1
TGTGCCAGCAGCCATATTGGGGGCGGCACAGATACGCAGTATTTT,CASSHIGGGTDTQYF,.,.,TRBV14,TRBJ2-3
TGTGCCAGCAGTGAACGGGCGAACGGGACACCCCGGGAGCTGTTTTTT,CASSERANGTPRELFF,.,.,TRBV6-1,TRBJ2-2
TGTGCCAGCAATCAGGAGAACACTGAAGCTTTCTTT,CASNQENTEAFF,.,.,TRBV28,TRBJ1-1
TGTGCCATCAGTGATCCGGACAGCTCGAGGGGTGAAGCTTTCTTT,CAISDPDSSRGEAFF,.,.,TRBV10-3,TRBJ1-1
TGTGCCAGCATTAGGGGGAAGGACAGCTACGAGCAGTACTTC,CASIRGKDSYEQYF,.,.,TRBV7-9,TRBJ2-7
TGTGCCAGCCCTTCCGGGACAACGCGAGACACGCAGTATTTT,CASPSGTTRDTQYF,.,.,TRBV2,TRBJ2-3
TGTGCCAGCCGCCAAACCGACAGGGGGCCCTACGAGCAGTACTTC,CASRQTDRGPYEQYF,once,TRBD1,TRBV6-1,TRBJ2-7
TGTGCCAGCAGCTTAGCGGTGGGGCACGAGCAGTACTTC,CASSLAVGHEQYF,.,.,TRBV7-2,TRBJ2-7
TGCGCCAGCAGCTTGGACATCTATGGCTACACCTTC,CASSLDIYGYTF,.,.,TRBV5-1,TRBJ1-2
TGTGCCAGCAGTGAAGGAGGAGCTACCTACGAGCAGTACTTC,CASSEGGATYEQYF,.,.,TRBV6-1,TRBJ2-7
TGTGCCAGCAGCCCGGGACTAGCAACAGATACGCAGTATTTT,CASSPGLATDTQYF,.,TRBD2,TRBV6-6,TRBJ2-3
TGTGCCAGCAGCCCCGGTAAGGGGAACTATGGCTACACCTTC,CASSPGKGNYGYTF,.,.,TRBV7-3,TRBJ1-2
TGTGCCAGCAGGGAGCGGGGGGGAGAAGAGACCCAGTACTTC,CASRERGGEETQYF,.,TRBD2,TRBV7-9,TRBJ2-5
TGTGCCACCTTGGGGGGACTAGCGGGAGTTGGTGAGCAGTTCTTC,CATLGGLAGVGEQFF,.,TRBD2,TRBV7-9,TRBJ2-1
TGTGCCAGCAGCTTAACCACAGGGTCCCGGATCGGGGAGCTGTTTTTT,CASSLTTGSRIGELFF,few,.,TRBV11-3,TRBJ2-2
TGCGCCAGCAGCTATCGGGAAGACTACGAGCAGTACTTC,CASSYREDYEQYF,.,.,TRBV4-1,TRBJ2-7
TGTGCCAGTAGTATTTCCCTGCTGTGGACAGGGAATGAGCAGTTCTTC,CASSISLLWTGNEQFF,.,TRBD1,TRBV19,TRBJ2-1
TGTGCCAGTTCAGGACAGGGGGGGGTAAAACTCCCACTCTACACCTTC,CASSGQGGVKLPLYTF,.,TRBD1,TRBV6-9,TRBJ1-2
TGTGCCAGCACCCCACAGGGAAACTATGGCTACACCTTC,CASTPQGNYGYTF,.,.,TRBV6-5,TRBJ1-2
TGTGCCAGCAGGGTGGGACAGGGGGTCAAAAACATTCAGTACTTC,CASRVGQGVKNIQYF,.,TRBD1,TRBV2,TRBJ2-4
TGTGCCAGCAGCCATTGTCAAACGGGAGGGACCACAGATACGCAGTATTTT,CASSHCQTGGTTDTQYF,once,TRBD2,TRBV4-2,TRBJ2-3
TGCGCCAGCAGCCAAGTTGGCCGGGGGTGGACTGAAGCTTTCTTT,CASSQVGRGWTEAFF,.,.,TRBV4-3,TRBJ1-1
TGTGCCAGCACCCACGGGACAGATGATTCACCCCTCCACTTT,CASTHGTDDSPLHF,.,TRBD1,TRBV25-1,TRBJ1-6
TGTGCCAGCAGCCCGGGACTAGCGGGAGAAGAGACCCAGTACTTC,CASSPGLAGEETQYF,.,TRBD2,TRBV5-6,TRBJ2-5
TGCAGCGCGGACAGGGGGCTGAACACTGAAGCTTTCTTT,CSADRGLNTEAFF,.,TRBD1,TRBV29-1,TRBJ1-1
TGTGCCAGCAGCTTATTGGCGGGGGGGGAGACCCAGTACTTC,CASSLLAGGETQYF,.,TRBD2,TRBV7-9,TRBJ2-5
TGTGCCAGCAGCCGACAGGAGAACACTGAAGCTTTCTTT,CASSRQENTEAFF,.,.,TRBV7-3,TRBJ1-1
TGTGCCAGCAGCCCCGCAGGGGGTAGGTCCCAGTACTTC,CASSPAGGRSQYF,.,TRBD1,TRBV14,TRBJ2-5
TGTGCCAGCAGCCGAGGCAAGGTCGCAAGCAATCAGCCCCAGCATTTT,CASSRGKVASNQPQHF,.,.,TRBV7-8,TRBJ1-5
TGTGCCAGCAGCGTAGGCAGGTCTGCGAACACCGGGGAGCTGTTTTTT,CASSVGRSANTGELFF,.,.,TRBV9,TRBJ2-2
TGTGCCAGCAGCTTGACCGGGACAGGGGAGCAGTTCTTC,CASSLTGTGEQFF,.,TRBD1,TRBV7-3,TRBJ2-1
TGTGCCAGCAGTGTGAGCGGGGGGGGTTCCCAGTACTTC,CASSVSGGGSQYF,.,TRBD2,TRBV2,TRBJ2-5
TGTGCCAGCAGCAACCGGGACAGGGGGGTTGCGGACTATGGCTACACCTTC,CASSNRDRGVADYGYTF,.,TRBD1,TRBV5-6,TRBJ1-2
TGTGCCAGCAGCTTGGGACAGGGGACGAACAATGAGCAGTTCTTC,CASSLGQGTNNEQFF,.,TRBD1,TRBV5-8,TRBJ2-1
TGTGCCAGCAGTTTAACAGGGCATGGGGAGACCCAGTACTTC,CASSLTGHGETQYF,.,.,TRBV27,TRBJ2-5
TGTGCCAGCAGCCTCCCCGGGACAACCTATGGCTACACCTTC,CASSLPGTTYGYTF,.,.,TRBV5-4,TRBJ1-2
TGTGCCAGCAGAAGACAGGGGAGAAGCAATCAGCCCCAGCATTTT,CASRRQGRSNQPQHF,.,TRBD1,TRBV28,TRBJ1-5
TGCGCCAGCAGTCAATTCGGGGGAACAGATACGCAGTATTTT,CASSQFGGTDTQYF,.,.,TRBV23-1,TRBJ2-3
TGTGCCAGCATGCCCCGCGGGACCCCCTACAATGAGCAGTTCTTC,CASMPRGTPYNEQFF,.,.,TRBV2,TRBJ2-1
TGTGCCAGCAGTCTTATATCTCCAGTCTATGGCTACACCTTC,CASSLISPVYGYTF,.,.,TRBV7-9,TRBJ1-2
TGTGCCAGCAGTGACTCCGGGACTAGCGACACCGGGGAGCTGTTTTTT,CASSDSGTSDTGELFF,.,TRBD2,TRBV6-4,TRBJ2-2
TGTGCCTGGAGAGGACAGAACACTGAAGCTTTCTTT,CAWRGQNTEAFF,.,.,TRBV30,TRBJ1-1
TGTGCCAGTAGTATGGGGGACAGGGTCTACAATGAGCAGTTCTTC,CASSMGDRVYNEQFF,.,TRBD1,TRBV19,TRBJ2-1
TGCGCCAGCAGCCCAGGGGGAGGAGAGACCCAGTACTTC,CASSPGGGETQYF,.,.,TRBV5-1,TRBJ2-5
TGCGCCAGCAGCCAAGACGAGGGGGCGAACACTGAAGCTTTCTTT,CASSQDEGANTEAFF,.,TRBD1,TRBV4-3,TRBJ1-1
TGTGCCAGCAGGGGAGACAGGGAAAGATATGGCTACACCTTC,CASRGDRERYGYTF,.,TRBD1,TRBV6-8,TRBJ1-2
TGCGCCAGCAGCCCTTCGACTAGCGGATCCTACGAGCAGTACTTC,CASSPSTSGSYEQYF,.,TRBD2,TRBV5-1,TRBJ2-7
TGTGCCAGCAGCTTAGACGGGCGGGAGGCAGATACGCAGTATTTT,CASSLDGREADTQYF,.,TRBD2,TRBV11-2,TRBJ2-3
TGTGCCAGCAGTCCCCGGACAGGGACTAATGAAAAACTGTTTTTT,CASSPRTGTNEKLFF,.,TRBD1,TRBV2,TRBJ1-4
TGTGCCTGGAGGTCCGGGACAGGGACTGGCTACACCTTC,CAWRSGTGTGYTF,.,TRBD1,TRBV30,TRBJ1-2
TGTGCCAGCAGCTTAGAACGGAGTCAGCCCCAGCATTTT,CASSLERSQPQHF,.,.,TRBV7-6,TRBJ1-5
TGTGCCAGCAGACCAACAGGGGGCAATGAGCAGTTCTTC,CASRPTGGNEQFF,.,TRBD1,TRBV7-6,TRBJ2-1
TGTGCCAGCAGCTTAGGCCGGAGGGAAAAGGGGGGGACTAATGAAAAACTGTTTTTT,CASSLGRREKGGTNEKLFF,.,.,TRBV13,TRBJ1-4